A selection of T cell receptor beta chains follows, all from one sample in a study of blood T cell repertoires in COVID-19. Sequencing used immunoSEQ multiplex PCR; TCRdb keeps in-frame clones, though not all of them. Among roughly 190,000 clones, 65% to 90% were seen once, and the ten largest hold approximately 12%. Source material: PBMCs or T cells enriched from blood (not recorded which). These receptors came from a man between 40 and 49 years old who had recovered from COVID-19. Both conserved end residues are part of each CDR3. The D gene is left open where the match is weak. Expanded clones get a size class; other rows say once, few or many, or leave the size out.

d_call clone_size j_call v_call cdr3_nt cdr3_aa
TRBD1 once TRBJ2-3 TRBV4-2 TGTGCCAGCAGCCTCGACAGGGTCGAGGGGACAGATACGCAGTATTTT CASSLDRVEGTDTQYF
TRBD1 . TRBJ1-2 TRBV28 TGTGCCAGCAGTTTTTCCGGGACAGGGATCGGCTACACCTTC CASSFSGTGIGYTF
. . TRBJ1-1 TRBV12-3/TRBV12-4 TGTGCCAGCAGTCGGTGGAACACTGAAGCTTTCTTT CASSRWNTEAFF
TRBD1 . TRBJ1-2 TRBV28 TGTGCCAGCAGAGGGACAGGGAGTAACTATGGCTACACCTTC CASRGTGSNYGYTF
TRBD1 . TRBJ1-6 TRBV30 TGTGCCTGGACGACAGGGTCAAATTCACCCCTCCACTTT CAWTTGSNSPLHF
. . TRBJ1-5 TRBV27 TGTGCCAGCAGAGCGGACGGGCGACCATATAGCAATCAGCCCCAGCATTTT CASRADGRPYSNQPQHF
. . TRBJ1-2 TRBV11-2 TGTGCCAGCAGCTCGCCTTATCGGGTCTCCGAAAAGTTCGGGGGCTACACCTTC CASSSPYRVSEKFGGYTF
. few TRBJ1-6 TRBV5-8 TGTGCCAGCAGCTTACAACAGGGCGATTCACCCCTCCACTTT CASSLQQGDSPLHF
TRBD1 . TRBJ1-4 TRBV7-2 TGTGCCAGCAGCTCCCGACAGGGTAATGAAAAACTGTTTTTT CASSSRQGNEKLFF
. . TRBJ2-2 TRBV19 TGTGCCAGTAGTATGCCCACCCGGGGGACCGGGGAGCTGTTTTTT CASSMPTRGTGELFF
. . TRBJ1-4 TRBV5-4 TGTGCCAGCAGCTTGGCCGGCGCAGGGTCCAATGAAAAACTGTTTTTT CASSLAGAGSNEKLFF
. . TRBJ2-5 TRBV7-2 TGTGCCAGCAGCTTATATGGCGAGACCCAGTACTTC CASSLYGETQYF
. . TRBJ2-7 TRBV27 TGTGCCAGCACCGGCGGGCTGAACTACGAGCAGTACTTC CASTGGLNYEQYF
. once TRBJ2-6 TRBV18 TGTGCCAGCTCACCTGCCGCTTCAGGGTCTGGGGCCAACGTCCTGACTTTC CASSPAASGSGANVLTF
. . TRBJ2-3 TRBV11-2 TGTGCCAGCAGCCCAGGGCCTTCGACAGATACGCAGTATTTT CASSPGPSTDTQYF
TRBD2 once TRBJ2-1 TRBV7-2 TGTGCCAGCAGCTACACCTTACGGAGGGCGGGAGGGCCGTTACATGAGCAGTTCTTC CASSYTLRRAGGPLHEQFF
. few TRBJ1-1 TRBV20-1 TGCAGTGCTGTAAACACTGAAGCTTTCTTT CSAVNTEAFF
. . TRBJ2-5 TRBV15 TGTGCCACCGGTCCAGGTGAGACCCAGTACTTC CATGPGETQYF
TRBD1 . TRBJ1-1 TRBV7-9 TGTGCCAGCAGCTTTAGTCAGGGACAGGAAGCTTTCTTT CASSFSQGQEAFF
. . TRBJ2-3 TRBV2 TGTGCCAGCAGTGTTCAGGGCCTCCCAGCAGATACGCAGTATTTT CASSVQGLPADTQYF
. . TRBJ1-5 TRBV30 TGTGCCTGGAGTGTACGGGACAATCAGCCCCAGCATTTT CAWSVRDNQPQHF
TRBD1 . TRBJ1-3 TRBV10-3 TGTGCCATCAGTGAGCCGACAGGGCCTGGAAACACCATATATTTT CAISEPTGPGNTIYF
. . TRBJ2-1 TRBV27 TGTGCCAGCAGTTTATCACAGATCTACAATGAGCAGTTCTTC CASSLSQIYNEQFF
. . TRBJ1-2 TRBV19 TGTGCCAGTAGTATGACCATGGGGGGTGCTAACTATGGCTACACCTTC CASSMTMGGANYGYTF
TRBD1 . TRBJ2-2 TRBV28 TGTGCCAGCAGTTCGGACAGGGGAGGGGAGCTGTTTTTT CASSSDRGGELFF
TRBD1 . TRBJ2-5 TRBV6-2/TRBV6-3 TGTGCCAGCAGTGGGGGACAGGGCGGCGAGACCCAGTACTTC CASSGGQGGETQYF
. . TRBJ2-3 TRBV15 TGTGCCACCAGCAGAACACTGGGGGGTACAGATACGCAGTATTTT CATSRTLGGTDTQYF
TRBD1 . TRBJ1-1 TRBV11-2 TGTGCCAGCAGCCGGACAGGGACCCTGAACACTGAAGCTTTCTTT CASSRTGTLNTEAFF
TRBD1 . TRBJ2-7 TRBV9 TGTGCCAGCAGCGGCCGGGACAGCGCCTACGAGCAGTACTTC CASSGRDSAYEQYF
. . TRBJ1-5 TRBV5-8 TGTGCCAGCAGCCTGGGGCTCGATAGCAATCAGCCCCAGCATTTT CASSLGLDSNQPQHF
. . TRBJ1-1 TRBV6-5 TGTGCCAGCAGTTGGGAGACGAACACTGAAGCTTTCTTT CASSWETNTEAFF
TRBD2 . TRBJ2-1 TRBV7-6 TGTGCCAGCAGCTTCACCGGGACTAGCATCCATGAGCAGTTCTTC CASSFTGTSIHEQFF
. . TRBJ1-2 TRBV19 TGTGCCAGTAGTATTTGGACGGGAGCTAACTATGGCTACACCTTC CASSIWTGANYGYTF
TRBD1 . TRBJ1-1 TRBV6-5 TGTGCCAGCAGCTGGGGACAGTTAAACACTGAAGCTTTCTTT CASSWGQLNTEAFF
TRBD1 . TRBJ2-5 TRBV12-3/TRBV12-4 TGTGCCAGCAGTTGGGGACAGGGGCAGACCCAGTACTTC CASSWGQGQTQYF
TRBD2 . TRBJ2-3 TRBV9 TGTGCCAGCAATGCGGGAGGGCCAAATACGCAGTATTTT CASNAGGPNTQYF
. . TRBJ1-2 TRBV19 TGTGCCACATCTCCCGGGGACTATGGCTACACCTTC CATSPGDYGYTF
. . TRBJ2-7 TRBV3-1/TRBV3-2 TGTGCCAGCAGCCCCTCCGGGAGCTACGAGCAGTACTTC CASSPSGSYEQYF
. few TRBJ1-1 TRBV18 TGTGCCAGCTCACAAGGGGTTCTACCGATCACTGAAGCTTTCTTT CASSQGVLPITEAFF
. . TRBJ1-4 TRBV6-2/TRBV6-3 TGTGCCAGCAGCAAGCAATATCGTAATGAAAAACTGTTTTTT CASSKQYRNEKLFF
. . TRBJ1-4 TRBV7-6 TGTGCCAGCAGCTTAGGGAGGATTGCAACTAATGAAAAACTGTTTTTT CASSLGRIATNEKLFF
TRBD2 once TRBJ2-7 TRBV28 TGTGCCAGCAGGGGGACTAGTTGGCACGAGCAGTACTTC CASRGTSWHEQYF
. . TRBJ1-2 TRBV19 TGTGCCAGTACCACTGGGGGGGGTACCAATGGCTACACCTTC CASTTGGGTNGYTF
. . TRBJ2-2 TRBV9 TGTGCCAGCAGCCTATCGGCCGGGGAGCTGTTTTTT CASSLSAGELFF
TRBD1 . TRBJ2-7 TRBV28 TGTGCCAGCAGTTGGACAGGGGGGGACTACGAGCAGTACTTC CASSWTGGDYEQYF
TRBD1 . TRBJ1-6 TRBV13 TGTGCCAGCAGCTCAACAGGGGGTAATTCACCCCTCCACTTT CASSSTGGNSPLHF
TRBD2 . TRBJ2-3 TRBV7-6 TGTGCCAGCAGCTTACTAGCGGGAGTCACCGGCTCCGTGTTTAGCACAGATACGCAGTATTTT CASSLLAGVTGSVFSTDTQYF
TRBD2 . TRBJ2-3 TRBV27 TGTGCCAGCAGGCTACTAGCGGGAGTCGGGACAGATACGCAGTATTTT CASRLLAGVGTDTQYF
. . TRBJ2-7 TRBV2 TGTGCCAGCAGGGGTCCGACTAGTCTCGCCCACGAGCAGTACTTC CASRGPTSLAHEQYF
TRBD1 . TRBJ1-4 TRBV7-9 TGTGCCAGCAGCTTAGCAGGGACAGCCATGGTAAAACTGTTTTTT CASSLAGTAMVKLFF
. . TRBJ1-2 TRBV2 TGTGCCAGCAGTGAAGCGAGACGGACGGGGGACTATGGCTACACCTTC CASSEARRTGDYGYTF
. many TRBJ2-1 TRBV7-9 TGTGCCAGCAGCTTAGCGCTCGCGGGGACCTACAATGAGCAGTTCTTC CASSLALAGTYNEQFF
. . TRBJ1-1 TRBV6-1 TGTGCCAGCAGTGAAGGGGACACATTAAACACTGAAGCTTTCTTT CASSEGDTLNTEAFF
. . TRBJ1-2 TRBV6-5 TGTGCCAGCTACAGCCCGCCCGGTGAGGGCTACACCTTC CASYSPPGEGYTF
TRBD1 . TRBJ1-1 TRBV2 TGTGCCAGCAGTGCCGACGGGACAGCTCCTGAAGCTTTCTTT CASSADGTAPEAFF
TRBD1 . TRBJ2-1 TRBV28 TGTGCCAGCAGTCCGGACAGGGGAATCAATGAGCAGTTCTTC CASSPDRGINEQFF
. . TRBJ1-1 TRBV24-1 TGTGCCACCAGTGAGCCGGGGGGGACTGAAGCTTTCTTT CATSEPGGTEAFF
. . TRBJ1-2 TRBV28 TGTGCCAGCAGTATCTCAGGGTTTTACTATGGCTACACCTTC CASSISGFYYGYTF
TRBD1 . TRBJ1-5 TRBV2 TGTGCCAGCATCTCCGACAGGGCCGGGTATCAGCCCCAGCATTTT CASISDRAGYQPQHF
. . TRBJ2-6 TRBV7-7 TGTGCCAGCAGCTTAGGGCAGAAGTCTGGGGCCAACGTCCTGACTTTC CASSLGQKSGANVLTF